This TCR beta chain was profiled in a study of Ad26.COV2.S vaccination and SARS-CoV-2 variants. Germline CDR1 and CDR2: MGHDK and SYGVNS. Trimming took 6 bases from V and 9 from J, leaving 15 bases between them. CDR3 size: 14 residues. Produced via immunoSEQ multiplex PCR; TCRdb's table is partial and in-frame only. The sample has 97,000 or so clones; about 78% are singletons. The source material was peripheral blood, sampled after recovery from COVID-19. V and J are TRBV25-1 and TRBJ1-6; D call uncertain. The source is a human donor who had recovered from COVID-19. The CDR3 spells CASSATRGISPLHF. The DNA for the CDR3 is TGTGCCAGCAGCGCCACGAGAGGTATTTCACCCCTCCACTTT.